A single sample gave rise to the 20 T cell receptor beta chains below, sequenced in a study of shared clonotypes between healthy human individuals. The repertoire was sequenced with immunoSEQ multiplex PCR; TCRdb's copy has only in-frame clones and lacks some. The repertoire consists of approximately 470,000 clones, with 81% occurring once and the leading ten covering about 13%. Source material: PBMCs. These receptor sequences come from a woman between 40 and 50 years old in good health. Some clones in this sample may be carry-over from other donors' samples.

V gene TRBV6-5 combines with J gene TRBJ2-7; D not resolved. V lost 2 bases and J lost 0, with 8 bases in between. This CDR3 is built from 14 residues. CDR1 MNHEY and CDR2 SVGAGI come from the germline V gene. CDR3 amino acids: CASSYEADSYEQYF. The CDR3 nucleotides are TGTGCCAGCAGTTACGAGGCAGACTCCTACGAGCAGTACTTC.

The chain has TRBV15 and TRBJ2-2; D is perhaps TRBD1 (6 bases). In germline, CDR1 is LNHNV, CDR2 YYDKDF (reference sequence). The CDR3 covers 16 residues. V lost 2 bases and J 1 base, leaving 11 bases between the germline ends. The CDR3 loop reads CATSRSGHRNTGELFF. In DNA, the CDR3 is TGTGCCACCAGCAGATCGGGACACCGGAACACCGGGGAGCTGTTTTTT. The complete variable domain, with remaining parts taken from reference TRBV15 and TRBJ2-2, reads DAMVIQNPRYQVTQFGKPVTLSCSQTLNHNVMYWYQQKSSQAPKLLFHYYDKDFNNEADTPDNFQSRRPNTSFCFLDIRSPGLGDTAMYLCATSRSGHRNTGELFFGEGSRLTVL.

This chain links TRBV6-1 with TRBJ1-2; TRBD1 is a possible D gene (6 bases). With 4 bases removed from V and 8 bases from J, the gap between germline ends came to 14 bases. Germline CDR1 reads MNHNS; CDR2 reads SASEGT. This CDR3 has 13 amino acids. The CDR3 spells CASSVLYRDGYTF. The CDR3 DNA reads TGTGCCAGCAGTGTCCTATACAGGGACGGCTACACCTTC.

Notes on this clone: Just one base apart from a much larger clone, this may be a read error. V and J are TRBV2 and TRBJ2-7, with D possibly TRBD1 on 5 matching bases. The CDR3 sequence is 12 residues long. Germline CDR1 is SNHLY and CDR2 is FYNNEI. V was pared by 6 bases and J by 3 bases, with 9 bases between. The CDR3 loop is CASSQDSYEQYF. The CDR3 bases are TGTGCCAGCAGCCAAGACAGCTACGAGCAGTACTTC.

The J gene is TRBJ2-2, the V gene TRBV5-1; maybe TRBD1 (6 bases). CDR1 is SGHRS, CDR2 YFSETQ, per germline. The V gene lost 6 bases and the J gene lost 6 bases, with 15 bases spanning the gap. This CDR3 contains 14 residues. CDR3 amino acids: CASTPQGSAGELFF. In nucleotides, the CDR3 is TGCGCCAGCACCCCTCAGGGGTCGGCCGGGGAGCTGTTTTTT.

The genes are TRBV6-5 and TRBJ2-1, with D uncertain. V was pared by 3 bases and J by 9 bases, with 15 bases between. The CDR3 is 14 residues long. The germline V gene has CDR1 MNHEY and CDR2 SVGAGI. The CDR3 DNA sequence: TGTGCCAGCAGTTATATTGAGTCTTCGTCTGAGCAGTTCTTC. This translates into CASSYIESSSEQFF.

CDR3 residues: CASSYSAANTGELFF. CDR3 bases: TGTGCCAGCAGTTACTCGGCGGCGAACACCGGGGAGCTGTTTTTT. The chain links TRBV6-5 to TRBJ2-2, with D unclear. This CDR3 is 15 amino acids long. The germline V and J ends were trimmed by 0 bases and 0 bases, with 5 bases remaining between them. Germline V gives CDR1 MNHEY, CDR2 SVGAGI.

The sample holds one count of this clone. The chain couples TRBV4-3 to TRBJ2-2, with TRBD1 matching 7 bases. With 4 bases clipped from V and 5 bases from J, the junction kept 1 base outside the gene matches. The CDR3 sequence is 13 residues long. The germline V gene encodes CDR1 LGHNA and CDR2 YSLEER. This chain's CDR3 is CASSLQGTGELFF. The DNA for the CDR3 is TGCGCCAGCAGCCTACAGGGGACCGGGGAGCTGTTTTTT.

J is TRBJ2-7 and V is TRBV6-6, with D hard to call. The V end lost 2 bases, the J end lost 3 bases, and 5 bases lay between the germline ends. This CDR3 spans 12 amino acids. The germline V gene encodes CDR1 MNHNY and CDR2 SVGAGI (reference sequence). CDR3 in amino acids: CASSYTYYEQYF. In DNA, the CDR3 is TGTGCCAGCAGTTACACTTACTACGAGCAGTACTTC.

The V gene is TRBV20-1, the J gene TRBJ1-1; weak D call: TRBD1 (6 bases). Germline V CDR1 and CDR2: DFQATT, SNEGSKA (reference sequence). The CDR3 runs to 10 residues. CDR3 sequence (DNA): TGCAGGTTGCAGGGGACTGAAGCTTTCTTT. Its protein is CRLQGTEAFF.

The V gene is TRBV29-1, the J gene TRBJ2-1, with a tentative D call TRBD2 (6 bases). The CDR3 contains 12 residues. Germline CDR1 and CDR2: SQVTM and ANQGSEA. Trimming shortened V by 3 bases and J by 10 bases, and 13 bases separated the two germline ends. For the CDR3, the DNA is TGCAGCGTTGATCGATCTGGGGGGGAGCAGTTCTTC. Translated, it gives CSVDRSGGEQFF.

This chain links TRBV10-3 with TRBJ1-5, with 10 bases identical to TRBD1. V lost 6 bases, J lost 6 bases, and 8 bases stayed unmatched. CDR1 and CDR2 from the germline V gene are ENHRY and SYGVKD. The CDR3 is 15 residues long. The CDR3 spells CAISLGTGATQPQHF. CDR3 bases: TGTGCCATCAGCCTCGGGACAGGGGCGACTCAGCCCCAGCATTTT.

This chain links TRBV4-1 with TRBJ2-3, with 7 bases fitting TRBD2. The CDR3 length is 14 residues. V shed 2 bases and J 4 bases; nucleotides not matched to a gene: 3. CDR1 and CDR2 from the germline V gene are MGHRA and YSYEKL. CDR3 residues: CASSQRTRADTQYF. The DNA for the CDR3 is TGCGCCAGCAGCCAACGGACTAGGGCAGATACGCAGTATTTT.

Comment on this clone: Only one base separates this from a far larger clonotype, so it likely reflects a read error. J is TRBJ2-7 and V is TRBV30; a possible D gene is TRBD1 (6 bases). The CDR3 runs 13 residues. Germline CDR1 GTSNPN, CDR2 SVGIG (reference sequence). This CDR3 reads CARSRDTPYEQYF. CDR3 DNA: TGTGCCCGGAGCCGGGACACCCCCTACGAGCAGTACTTC. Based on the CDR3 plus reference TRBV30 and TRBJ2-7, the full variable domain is SQTIHQWPATLVQPVGSPLSLECTVEGTSNPNLYWYRQAAGRGLQLLFYSVGIGQISSEVPQNLSASRPQDRQFILSSKKLLLSDSGFYLCARSRDTPYEQYFGPGTRLTVT.

The CDR3 reads CAISDTSGPTSGAFF. The CDR3 nucleotides are TGTGCCATCAGTGATACCTCGGGACCTACCTCAGGGGCTTTCTTT. The chain couples TRBV10-3 to TRBJ1-1, with a tentative D call TRBD1 (5 bases). Germline loops: CDR1 ENHRY, CDR2 SYGVKD. CDR3 size: 15 residues. V lost 3 bases, J lost 11 bases, and 22 bases lay in between.

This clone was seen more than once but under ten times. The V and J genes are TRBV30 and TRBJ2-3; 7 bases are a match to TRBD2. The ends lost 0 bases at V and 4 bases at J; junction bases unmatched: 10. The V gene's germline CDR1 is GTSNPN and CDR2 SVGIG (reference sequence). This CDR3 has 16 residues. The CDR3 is CAWSVGGGGPADTQYF. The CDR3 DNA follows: TGTGCCTGGAGTGTTGGGGGGGGAGGGCCGGCAGATACGCAGTATTTT.

CDR3 nucleotide sequence: TGTGCCAGTACCATACGGGACAACTCTAACTATGGCTACACCTTC. Amino acid sequence: CASTIRDNSNYGYTF. The chain combines TRBV19 with TRBJ1-2, with TRBD1 as a possible D gene (6 bases). The V end lost 7 bases, the J end lost 0 bases, and 15 bases lay between the germline ends. The CDR3 sequence is 15 residues long. Looked up from germline, CDR1 is LNHDA and CDR2 is SQIVND (reference sequence).

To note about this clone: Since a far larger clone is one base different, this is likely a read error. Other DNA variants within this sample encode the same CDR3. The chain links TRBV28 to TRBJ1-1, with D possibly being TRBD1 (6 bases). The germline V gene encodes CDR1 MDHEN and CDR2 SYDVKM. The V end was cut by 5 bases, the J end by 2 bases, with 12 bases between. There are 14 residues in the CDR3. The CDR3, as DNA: TGTGCCAGCAGTGCCGGGACATCTAACACTGAAGCTTTCTTT. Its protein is CASSAGTSNTEAFF.

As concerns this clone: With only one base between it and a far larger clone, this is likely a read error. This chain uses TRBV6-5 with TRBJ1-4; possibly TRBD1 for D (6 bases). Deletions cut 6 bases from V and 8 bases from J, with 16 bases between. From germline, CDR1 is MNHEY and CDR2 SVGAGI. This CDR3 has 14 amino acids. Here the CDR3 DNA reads TGTGCCAGCAGCCGAGTACAGGGAGGGGAAAAACTGTTTTTT. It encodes CASSRVQGGEKLFF.

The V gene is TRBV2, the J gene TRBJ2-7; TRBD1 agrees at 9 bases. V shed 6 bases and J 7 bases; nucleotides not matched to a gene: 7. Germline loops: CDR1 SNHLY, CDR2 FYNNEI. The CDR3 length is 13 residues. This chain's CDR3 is CASRGQGTSEQYF. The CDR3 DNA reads TGTGCCAGCAGGGGACAGGGAACTAGTGAGCAGTACTTC.